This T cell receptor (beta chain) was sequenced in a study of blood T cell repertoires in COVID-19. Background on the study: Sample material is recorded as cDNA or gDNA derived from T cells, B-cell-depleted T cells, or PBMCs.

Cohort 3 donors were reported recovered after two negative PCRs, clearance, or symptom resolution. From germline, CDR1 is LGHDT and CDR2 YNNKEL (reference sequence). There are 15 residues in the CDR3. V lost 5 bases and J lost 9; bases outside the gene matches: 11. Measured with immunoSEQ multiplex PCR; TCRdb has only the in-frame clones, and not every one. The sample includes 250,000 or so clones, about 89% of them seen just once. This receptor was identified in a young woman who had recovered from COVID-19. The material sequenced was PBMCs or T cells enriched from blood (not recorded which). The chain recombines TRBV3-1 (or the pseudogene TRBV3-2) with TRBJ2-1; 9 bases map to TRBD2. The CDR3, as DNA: TGTGCCAGCAGCTATCTAGCGGGGAGGGGCGGTGAGCAGTTCTTC. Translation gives CASSYLAGRGGEQFF.